The source of this TCR beta chain is a study of lymphopenia after photon versus proton radiotherapy. Measured with immunoSEQ multiplex PCR; TCRdb has only the in-frame clones, and not every one. The sample gives 89,000 or so clones, around four fifths of which show up once; around 1.4% is in the top ten. This specimen consisted of peripheral blood, obtained from a patient treated with proton-based radiotherapy. This TCR derives from a man aged 55 to 70 with pancreatic cancer.

Written as DNA, the CDR3 is TGTGCCAGCAGTACAGGGGGAACGGGCGAGCAGTACTTC. Encoded protein: CASSTGGTGEQYF. The chain is built from TRBV28 and TRBJ2-7; 8 bases are shared with TRBD1. CDR1 is MDHEN, CDR2 SYDVKM, per germline. CDR3 length: 13 amino acids. The V gene end was trimmed by 5 bases and the J gene end by 6 bases; junction bases not matched to a gene: 6.